This T cell receptor (beta chain) was obtained from a study of blood T cell repertoires in COVID-19. The CDR3 contains 13 residues. The V end was cut by 2 bases, the J end by 4 bases, with 9 bases between. Germline loops: CDR1 MDHEN, CDR2 SYDVKM. Method: immunoSEQ multiplex PCR; TCRdb's copy keeps in-frame clones and lacks some. The table has some 250,000 clones, approximately 91% seen once. Sequenced sample: PBMCs or T cells enriched from blood (not recorded which). The receptor was derived from a woman in her forties with acute COVID-19. This sequence joins TRBV28 and TRBJ2-7; maybe TRBD2 (5 bases). CDR3 loop: CASSLRGKYEQYF. CDR3 nucleotide sequence: TGTGCCAGCAGTTTACGGGGAAAGTACGAGCAGTACTTC.